This T cell receptor (beta chain) was found in a study of T-cell memory formation after mild COVID-19. CDR3 length: 16 residues. J lost 7 bases, V lost 0 bases, and 6 bases had no gene match. Germline V lookup: CDR1 LGHNA, CDR2 YSLEER. Using constant-segment primers, 5'RACE produced TCR alpha and TCR beta cDNA libraries carrying sample barcodes and UMIs. TCRdb independently ran MiXCR on the 5' RACE reads; one entry per CDR3 protein. The sample carries under 250,000 distinct CDR3 sequences, about 10% recorded once. The source material was PBMCs or a T cell subset sorted from them (not recorded which). The sequence derives from a man between 18 and 35 years old who had mild COVID-19 (a few samples of this study predate the infection). Cell type and time point are not known. The V gene is TRBV4-3, the J gene TRBJ1-6; TRBD1 aligns across 7 bases. In DNA form, the CDR3 reads TGCGCCAGCAGCCAAGATCCTGGCAGGGGGAATTCACCCCTCCACTTT. Translating it yields CASSQDPGRGNSPLHF.